These 30 T cell receptor beta chains originate from one sample sequenced in a study. TCRdb reprocessed the 5' RACE reads via MiXCR and lists one record per CDR3 protein. Among fewer than 80,000 distinct CDR3 sequences listed, approximately 22% were seen once. Sample: memory CD4+ T cells sorted from a lymph node. As for subset: memory CD4+ T cells, CD4+CD45RO+CD25-. The origin of the receptors is a female donor with breast cancer.

With respect to this clonotype: A much larger clone sits a single nucleotide away, making a read error possible. The chain links TRBV12-3 or TRBV12-4 to TRBJ1-1; TRBD1 might be the D (5 bases). The CDR3 extends over 13 amino acids. The DNA of the CDR3 is TGTGCCAGTAGTTCGGGGGTAGCGACTGAAGCTTTCTTT. The encoded protein is CASSSGVATEAFF.

In its sample, this clonotype was seen a few times. The V gene is TRBV10-2, the J gene TRBJ2-1, with 11 bases matching TRBD1. The germline CDR1 and CDR2 sequences are WSHSY and SAAADI. The trim removed 2 bases at V and 2 bases at J, leaving 5 bases unmatched. The CDR3 contains 17 residues. The CDR3 DNA follows: TGCGCCAGCAGTGAGGGAAGGGGACAGGGGGCCTACAATGAGCAGTTCTTC. This translates into CASSEGRGQGAYNEQFF.

This clonotype was found a few times. This sequence joins TRBV11-3 and TRBJ2-7; weak D call: TRBD1 (6 bases). Trimming stripped 3 bases from V and 6 bases from J, with 15 bases between. In germline, CDR1 is SGHNT, CDR2 YENEEA. The CDR3 extends over 14 amino acids. DNA for the CDR3: TGTGCCAGCAGCTTTGGGACACAGAGGGTCGAGCAGTACTTC. Amino acid sequence: CASSFGTQRVEQYF.

The chain employs TRBV24-1 and TRBJ1-2; perhaps TRBD1 as D (5 bases). CDR1 is KGHDR, CDR2 SFDVKD, per germline. Trimming took 3 bases from V and 6 from J, leaving 19 bases between them. The CDR3 runs to 16 residues. The CDR3 is CATSDPPSRTQNGYTF. The CDR3 nucleotides are TGTGCCACCAGTGATCCTCCTAGCAGGACACAAAATGGCTACACCTTC.

The chain employs TRBV3-1 and TRBJ1-1, with TRBD1 identical over 7 bases. CDR1 and CDR2 (germline): LGHDT, YNNKEL (reference sequence). V trimming: 1 base; J trimming: 5 bases; junction bases outside the gene matches: 1. CDR3 length: 13 residues. CDR3 in DNA: TGTGCCAGCAGCCAAGTCAGGGGGACTGAAGCTTTCTTT. Protein product: CASSQVRGTEAFF.

Turning to this clonotype: Since a much larger clone is just one base distant, this may be a read error. The chain joins TRBV25-1 to TRBJ1-5, with TRBD1 matching 9 bases. Germline values: CDR1 MGHDK, CDR2 SYGVNS. This CDR3 spans 13 amino acids. J lost 6 bases, V lost 8 bases, and 5 bases had no gene match. CDR3 amino acids: CASGGTGSQPQHF. The CDR3 DNA reads TGTGCCAGCGGGGGGACAGGGTCTCAGCCCCAGCATTTT.

Worth noting for this clonotype: A clone one base away is much larger, so this may be a read error. This rearrangement joins TRBV6-1 to TRBJ1-3; D is unresolved. The CDR3 covers 12 residues. CDR1 and CDR2 (germline): MNHNS, SASEGT. The CDR3 DNA follows: TGTGCCAGCAGTAACTCTGGAACCACCATATATTTT. Residues: CASSNSGTTIYF.

This clonotype was counted only a few times. The rearrangement links TRBV7-2 to TRBJ2-2, with D possibly matching TRBD1 (5 bases). The germline V gene has CDR1 SGHTA and CDR2 FQGNSA. The length of the CDR3 is 15 residues. Trimming took off 10 bases at V and 4 bases at J, with 19 bases between the two ends. In DNA, the CDR3 is TGTGCCACCTCAGTCATCCTTAGGGGCACCGGGGAGCTGTTTTTT. It yields the protein CATSVILRGTGELFF.

This clonotype appeared a few times. The rearrangement links TRBV5-1 to TRBJ2-1; D perhaps matches TRBD2 (6 bases). V gave up 0 bases and J gave up 10 bases, with 17 bases separating them. This CDR3 is built from 15 residues. The germline gives CDR1 SGHRS, CDR2 YFSETQ. The CDR3 is CASSLAGEAPQEQFF. Here the CDR3 DNA reads TGCGCCAGCAGCTTGGCGGGAGAGGCACCCCAGGAGCAGTTCTTC. The full variable domain, its missing parts supplied by reference TRBV5-1 and TRBJ2-1, is KAGVTQTPRYLIKTRGQQVTLSCSPISGHRSVSWYQQTPGQGLQFLFEYFSETQRNKGNFPGRFSGRQFSNSRSEMNVSTLELGDSALYLCASSLAGEAPQEQFFGPGTRLTVL.

This clonotype is medium-sized. The chain carries TRBV6-1 and TRBJ1-5; 7 bases fit TRBD1. The CDR3 runs to 16 residues. The germline V gene encodes CDR1 MNHNS and CDR2 SASEGT. Trimming removed 6 bases from V and 0 bases from J; junction bases left unmatched: 8. The CDR3 DNA reads as TGTGCCAGCAGGCCCCCGACAGGGAGTAGCAATCAGCCCCAGCATTTT. Amino acid sequence: CASRPPTGSSNQPQHF.

This clonotype was found many times. The chain has TRBV29-1 and TRBJ1-1; TRBD1 is a possible D gene (5 bases). Trimming removed 7 bases at V and 5 bases at J, with 14 bases between. CDR1 is SQVTM, CDR2 ANQGSEA, per germline. This CDR3 has 12 amino acids. CDR3 in amino acids: CSAGTAQTEAFF. In nucleotides, the CDR3 is TGCAGCGCCGGGACTGCCCAGACTGAAGCTTTCTTT.

This sequence joins TRBV4-1 and TRBJ2-2; D remains unclear. The CDR3 extends over 12 amino acids. CDR1 and CDR2 from the germline V gene are MGHRA and YSYEKL. The V and J ends lost 0 bases and 4 bases respectively, with 0 bases between them. The CDR3 here is CASSQDTGELFF. The CDR3, as DNA: TGCGCCAGCAGCCAAGACACCGGGGAGCTGTTTTTT.

The rearrangement joins TRBV7-2 to TRBJ1-1, with 8 positions matching TRBD1. The V gene's germline CDR1 is SGHTA and CDR2 FQGNSA. The CDR3 is 13 amino acids. The ends lost 8 bases at V and 11 bases at J; junction bases unmatched: 13. The CDR3 nucleotides are TGTGCCAGCCGAACCACGGGACAGGACCGGGCTTTCTTT. This codes for CASRTTGQDRAFF.

This clonotype has a handful of counts. This chain connects TRBV11-2 to TRBJ1-1, with D possibly being TRBD1 (6 bases). This CDR3 has 14 amino acids. The V and J ends lost 6 bases and 4 bases respectively, with 15 bases between them. Per germline, CDR1 SGHAT and CDR2 FQNNGV. CDR3 DNA sequence: TGTGCCAGCAGGTTTCCGGGCAGGGGCACTGAAGCTTTCTTT. Residues: CASRFPGRGTEAFF.

This clonotype was detected a few times. This sequence joins TRBV5-1 and TRBJ2-3; D is ambiguous. This CDR3 contains 15 residues. Germline V CDR1 and CDR2: SGHRS, YFSETQ. The ends were cut back, 0 bases at V and 0 bases at J, with 8 bases in the middle. CDR3 sequence: CASSLDGPSTDTQYF. CDR3 nucleotides: TGCGCCAGCAGCTTGGACGGACCTAGCACAGATACGCAGTATTTT.

This chain links TRBV18 with TRBJ2-3; D unclear. This CDR3 contains 12 residues. Looked up from germline, CDR1 is KGHSH and CDR2 is LQKENI. Trimming took 8 bases from V and 1 from J, leaving 7 bases between them. CDR3 DNA sequence: TGTGCCAGCCAGAGCGGCACAGATACGCAGTATTTT. It codes for CASQSGTDTQYF. The full variable domain, in which reference TRBV18 and TRBJ2-3 provide the parts outside the CDR3, is NAGVMQNPRHLVRRRGQEARLRCSPMKGHSHVYWYRQLPEEGLKFMVYLQKENIIDESGMPKERFSAEFPKEGPSILRIQQVVRGDSAAYFCASQSGTDTQYFGPGTRLTVL.

This clonotype was detected only a few times. This chain joins TRBV20-1 and TRBJ1-1; TRBD1 might be the D (6 bases). The length of the CDR3 is 14 residues. Germline V gene sequence: CDR1 DFQATT, CDR2 SNEGSKA (reference sequence). V lost 0 bases and J 0 bases, leaving 8 bases between the germline ends. CDR3 amino acids: CSARDNRVNTEAFF. The CDR3 coding sequence is TGCAGTGCTAGAGATAACAGGGTGAACACTGAAGCTTTCTTT.

With respect to this clonotype: Because it lacks the conserved phenylalanine or tryptophan at the end, this CDR3 is likely a read error. As DNA, the CDR3 is TGTGCCAGCAGCCCCCGACGGGACACAGATACGCAGTATCTT. Translation: CASSPRRDTDTQYL. The V gene is TRBV7-2, the J gene TRBJ2-3; tentatively, D is TRBD2 (5 bases). Germline V gene lookup returns CDR1 SGHTA and CDR2 FQGNSA. This CDR3 is built from 14 residues. With 5 bases removed from V and 2 bases from J, the gap between germline ends came to 11 bases.

The rearrangement uses TRBV29-1 and TRBJ2-3; D is ambiguous. The CDR3 is 11 amino acids. Germline V gene sequence: CDR1 SQVTM, CDR2 ANQGSEA. The CDR3 coding sequence is TGCTGCGAGACTGATGGAGATACGCAGTATTTT. Amino acid sequence: CCETDGDTQYF.

A few counts support this clonotype. V is TRBV7-2 and J is TRBJ2-3, with 10 bases that match TRBD2. Germline trimming cut 5 bases from V and 3 bases from J; bases unmatched to any gene: 2. Germline V lookup: CDR1 SGHTA, CDR2 FQGNSA. The CDR3 contains 14 residues. CDR3 DNA sequence: TGTGCCAGCAGCCCTAGCGGGAGTACAGATACGCAGTATTTT. Translating it yields CASSPSGSTDTQYF.

The table lists this clonotype with a few counts. This chain joins TRBV7-2 and TRBJ2-5; weak D call: TRBD2 (6 bases). The V end was cut by 1 base, the J end by 5 bases, with 20 bases between. The CDR3 length is 17 residues. Germline V gene data show CDR1 as SGHTA and CDR2 as FQGNSA. The CDR3 reads CASSLGVAADARETQYF. Here the CDR3 DNA reads TGTGCCAGCAGCTTAGGGGTAGCGGCTGATGCCAGGGAGACCCAGTACTTC. Combining the CDR3 with reference TRBV7-2 and TRBJ2-5 gives the whole variable domain GAGVSQSPSNKVTEKGKDVELRCDPISGHTALYWYRQSLGQGLEFLIYFQGNSAPDKSGLPSDRFSAERTGGSVSTLTIQRTQQEDSAVYLCASSLGVAADARETQYFGPGTRLLVL.

This clonotype was seen a handful of times. The gene calls are TRBV7-9 and TRBJ2-7; 8 nucleotides match TRBD1. Germline loops: CDR1 SEHNR, CDR2 FQNEAQ (reference sequence). This CDR3 has 13 amino acids. V lost 8 bases and J lost 4; bases outside the gene matches: 7. Here the CDR3 DNA reads TGTGCCAGCGCCGACAGGGGACCTTACGAGCAGTACTTC. Translation: CASADRGPYEQYF.

The V call is TRBV29-1, the J call TRBJ2-1; no clear D gene. V gave up 5 bases and J gave up 0 bases, with 14 bases separating them. The CDR3 spans 15 residues. Per the germline V gene, CDR1 is SQVTM and CDR2 is ANQGSEA. The CDR3 DNA is TGCAGCGTTCGAGGTCTAACAGACTCCTACAATGAGCAGTTCTTC. Translating gives CSVRGLTDSYNEQFF.

The gene calls are TRBV6-1 and TRBJ2-5, with unresolved D. The CDR3 sequence is 13 residues long. Germline CDR1 reads MNHNS; CDR2 reads SASEGT. Trimming left V 6 bases short and J 5 bases short, with 13 bases between. The CDR3: CASSLTLAETQYF. In nucleotides, the CDR3 is TGTGCCAGCAGCCTCACCCTGGCGGAGACCCAGTACTTC.

This clonotype showed up many times. The rearrangement uses TRBV15 and TRBJ1-1; D may be TRBD1 (5 bases). CDR1 is LNHNV, CDR2 YYDKDF, per germline (reference sequence). The CDR3 covers 14 residues. Trimming left V 1 base short and J 6 bases short, with 12 bases between. The CDR3 loop is CATSRGGGLAEAFF. The CDR3 DNA reads TGTGCCACCAGCAGAGGGGGGGGTTTGGCTGAAGCTTTCTTT.

This clonotype was seen many times. The V and J genes are TRBV10-3 and TRBJ2-3; maybe TRBD1 (5 bases). V lost 2 bases to trimming and J lost 1 base, with 7 bases between them. CDR1 is ENHRY, CDR2 SYGVKD, per germline. The CDR3 consists of 14 residues. DNA for the CDR3: TGTGCCATCAGTGAGAGGGGTTGCACAGATACGCAGTATTTT. Amino acid sequence: CAISERGCTDTQYF.

This clonotype was detected ten times or more. The rearrangement uses TRBV5-1 and TRBJ2-4, with 8 positions matching TRBD2. J lost 4 bases, V lost 3 bases, and 15 bases had no gene match. The germline gives CDR1 SGHRS, CDR2 YFSETQ. This CDR3 is 18 amino acids long. CDR3 nucleotide sequence: TGCGCCAGCAGCTATGTCGGGAGCGGGAGAGTTGGTAAAAACATTCAGTACTTC. It translates to CASSYVGSGRVGKNIQYF.

The sample holds a few counts of this clonotype. The genes are TRBV12-3 or TRBV12-4 and TRBJ1-4; no firm D call. Trimming cost V 3 bases and J 5 bases, with 10 bases left between them. This CDR3 region has 14 residues. CDR3 bases: TGTGCCAGCAGTTTGAACAGTGAGAATGAAAAACTGTTTTTT. Translating it yields CASSLNSENEKLFF.

This clonotype was observed a handful of times. The gene calls are TRBV6-2 or TRBV6-3 and TRBJ1-5, with D hard to call. CDR1 is MNHEY and CDR2 is SVGEGT in the germline V gene. Trimming took off 2 bases at V and 7 bases at J, with 6 bases between the two ends. The CDR3 contains 12 residues. The CDR3: CASSYQFQPQHF. The CDR3 region has the DNA TGTGCCAGCAGTTACCAGTTCCAGCCCCAGCATTTT.

This clonotype has a count of ten or more. The rearrangement links TRBV7-9 to TRBJ2-3; 8 bases are shared with TRBD1. The CDR3 length is 13 residues. The V gene's germline CDR1 is SEHNR and CDR2 FQNEAQ (reference sequence). Germline trimming cut 1 base from V and 6 bases from J; bases unmatched to any gene: 0. The CDR3 loop is CASSLGTGDTQYF. The CDR3 bases are TGTGCCAGCAGCTTAGGGACAGGGGATACGCAGTATTTT.